The 11 T cell receptor beta chains listed next were all sequenced from one sample in a study of T cells in Graves' hyperthyroidism and ophthalmopathy. The TCR beta CDR3 regions underwent amplification using RNA transcripts as the source. The TCR CDR3 first-round RT-PCR relied on the HTBI primer set. TCRdb reprocessed the multiplex PCR reads with MiXCR, giving one entry per CDR3 protein. Of fewer than 450,000 distinct CDR3 sequences listed, around 15% are singletons. Input material: blood. These receptors originate from a man between 45 and 60 years old with Graves' ophthalmopathy.

J is TRBJ1-1 and V is TRBV11-1; possibly TRBD1 for D (6 bases). Trimming cost V 1 base and J 3 bases, with 12 bases left between them. Germline V gene lookup returns CDR1 SGHAT and CDR2 FQDESV (reference sequence). CDR3 length: 15 amino acids. The DNA for the CDR3 is TGTGCCAGCAGCTTAGTCTTTGGGGGCTACACTGAAGCTTTCTTT. This sequence encodes CASSLVFGGYTEAFF.

This clonotype was seen repeatedly, ten times or more. V is TRBV20-1 and J is TRBJ1-4; TRBD1 is a possible D gene (6 bases). CDR3 size: 14 residues. Germline CDR1 and CDR2: DFQATT and SNEGSKA (reference sequence). V was clipped by 0 bases and J by 7 bases, with 12 bases between them. Here the CDR3 DNA reads TGCAGTGCTAGAGATCTGCAGGGGAGTGAAAAACTGTTTTTT. This gives the protein CSARDLQGSEKLFF.

V gene TRBV29-1 combines with J gene TRBJ2-3, with 8 bases fitting TRBD2. This CDR3 spans 15 amino acids. Unmatched junction bases numbered 11, after V lost 7 bases and J lost 2 bases. Germline CDR1 reads SQVTM; CDR2 reads ANQGSEA. CDR3 in DNA: TGCAGCGCACGGACTAGCCTCTTTTCCACAGATACGCAGTATTTT. It encodes CSARTSLFSTDTQYF.

This clonotype was seen at least ten times. The rearrangement uses TRBV7-9 and TRBJ2-7; TRBD2 matches 7 bases. The V gene end was trimmed by 5 bases and the J gene end by 2 bases; junction bases not matched to a gene: 12. The length of the CDR3 is 16 residues. Germline V gene sequence: CDR1 SEHNR, CDR2 FQNEAQ (reference sequence). The CDR3 DNA reads TGTGCCAGCAGCCATTATCGGAGGGGAGGGACCTACGAGCAGTACTTC. Protein sequence: CASSHYRRGGTYEQYF.

This clonotype was recorded many times. The chain combines TRBV29-1 with TRBJ2-5; 8 bases are shared with TRBD2. Germline assignment: CDR1 SQVTM and CDR2 ANQGSEA. The CDR3 has 15 amino acids. The V and J ends lost 6 bases and 4 bases, in that order; junction bases with no gene match: 13. The CDR3 bases are TGCAGCGTCATAAGGGCAGCGGGAGCTCTAGAGACCCAGTACTTC. Amino acids: CSVIRAAGALETQYF.

The chain has TRBV28 and TRBJ2-1; D might be TRBD1 or TRBD2, each matching 5 bases. Trimming shortened V by 10 bases and J by 4 bases, and 20 bases separated the two germline ends. Germline CDR1 reads MDHEN; CDR2 reads SYDVKM. The CDR3 extends over 15 amino acids. CDR3 bases: TGTGCCACCATCCCAGGGACCGGATTATACAATGAGCAGTTCTTC. Translation gives CATIPGTGLYNEQFF.

At least ten counts were recorded for this clonotype. The rearrangement links TRBV5-1 to TRBJ1-2, with D unclear. Trimming took 0 bases from V and 2 from J, leaving 11 bases between them. This CDR3 is 15 amino acids long. The V gene's germline CDR1 is SGHRS and CDR2 YFSETQ. This CDR3 reads CASSLVADLNYGYTF. Written as DNA, the CDR3 is TGCGCCAGCAGCTTGGTCGCAGACCTAAACTATGGCTACACCTTC. Full variable domain (rest looked up from reference TRBV5-1 and TRBJ1-2): KAGVTQTPRYLIKTRGQQVTLSCSPISGHRSVSWYQQTPGQGLQFLFEYFSETQRNKGNFPGRFSGRQFSNSRSEMNVSTLELGDSALYLCASSLVADLNYGYTFGSGTRLTVV.

This clonotype came up many times. The chain employs TRBV28 and TRBJ1-2; no definite D call. This CDR3 has 14 amino acids. CDR1 MDHEN and CDR2 SYDVKM come from the germline V gene. V gave up 3 bases and J gave up 4 bases, with 12 bases separating them. The CDR3 region has the DNA TGTGCCAGCAGTTTTGCGTTGGGGAGCTATGGCTACACCTTC. As protein: CASSFALGSYGYTF.

This clonotype was detected ten times or more. The chain is built from TRBV15 and TRBJ2-5; 7 nucleotides agree with TRBD2. V shed 4 bases, J shed 4 bases, and the junction held 9 bases outside the gene matches. The CDR3 contains 15 residues. Germline CDR1 is LNHNV and CDR2 is YYDKDF (reference sequence). The CDR3 DNA is TGTGCCACCAGCAAAGACCGGGGGGTTGGAGAGACCCAGTACTTC. Translating it yields CATSKDRGVGETQYF.

At least ten counts were recorded for this clonotype. This sequence joins TRBV5-1 and TRBJ2-3; D may be TRBD1 (5 bases). Trimming cost V 4 bases and J 2 bases, with 32 bases left between them. The CDR3 totals 21 residues. Germline V gives CDR1 SGHRS, CDR2 YFSETQ. CDR3 sequence reads: CASSPIGVLRANPGPTDTQYF. The CDR3 DNA sequence: TGCGCCAGCAGCCCAATAGGGGTTCTTCGCGCAAACCCTGGCCCCACAGATACGCAGTATTTT.

In this sample, this clonotype turned up a few times. J is TRBJ2-6 and V is TRBV5-1; D is possibly TRBD1 or TRBD2 (6 bases each). The CDR3 is 15 residues long. Looked up from germline, CDR1 is SGHRS and CDR2 is YFSETQ. V lost 7 bases and J 1 base, leaving 12 bases between the germline ends. The CDR3 sequence is CASDKGGSGANVLTF. In DNA, the CDR3 is TGCGCCAGCGACAAGGGGGGTTCTGGGGCCAACGTCCTGACTTTC.